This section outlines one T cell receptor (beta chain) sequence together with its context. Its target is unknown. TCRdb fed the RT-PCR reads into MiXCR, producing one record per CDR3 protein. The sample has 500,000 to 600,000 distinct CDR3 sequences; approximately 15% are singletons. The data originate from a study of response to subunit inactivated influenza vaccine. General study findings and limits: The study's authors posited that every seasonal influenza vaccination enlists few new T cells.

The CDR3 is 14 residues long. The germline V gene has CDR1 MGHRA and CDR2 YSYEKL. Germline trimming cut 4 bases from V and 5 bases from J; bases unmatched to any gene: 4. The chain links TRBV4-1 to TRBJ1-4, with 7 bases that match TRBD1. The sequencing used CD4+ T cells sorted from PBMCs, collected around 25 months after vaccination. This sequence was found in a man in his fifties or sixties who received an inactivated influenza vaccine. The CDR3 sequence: CASSLTGLNEKLFF. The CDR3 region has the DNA TGCGCCAGCAGCCTGACAGGGTTGAATGAAAAACTGTTTTTT.